One sample yielded the 30 T cell receptor beta chains listed below, sequenced in a study of T-cell reconstitution after alpha-beta-depleted transplantation in children (dated by TCRdb to the mid-2010s). The library was produced with PCR. For sequencing, an Illumina HiSeq 2500 was employed. To normalize quantification of the TCRbeta repertoire, the TCR libraries were built with molecular barcoding that relied on unique molecular identifiers. The public reads were run again by TCRdb, first through fastp at Q25 and then through MiXCR, and only productive beta chains were kept. Rows with one shared CDR3 protein collapse into an entry with the most common genes and DNA. For this sample there are around 240,000 distinct CDR3 sequences; 9.7% appear just once. Clones ranked in the top ten supply over 4.5% of the sample. The material sequenced was PBMCs from the stem cell graft donor, taken from the stem cell graft. The source of these receptors is a human donor who donated a stem cell graft to a child with SCID.

This clonotype was observed many times. The chain carries TRBV10-3 and TRBJ2-2; D may be TRBD2 (6 bases). Trimming left V 10 bases short and J 1 base short, with 19 bases between. CDR3 length equals 16 residues. CDR1 is ENHRY and CDR2 is SYGVKD in the germline V gene. CDR3 residues: CATIRGDWKNTGELFF. The CDR3 DNA reads TGTGCCACCATCCGTGGGGACTGGAAGAACACCGGGGAGCTGTTTTTT.

In its sample, this clonotype was seen many times. The chain carries TRBV5-1 and TRBJ2-7; TRBD1 matches 9 bases. CDR1 and CDR2 from the germline V gene are SGHRS and YFSETQ. V shed 5 bases, J shed 1 base, and the junction held 13 bases outside the gene matches. The CDR3 consists of 17 residues. The CDR3, as DNA: TGCGCCAGCAGATCAACGGTAGGGACAGGGCCTTCCTACGAGCAGTACTTC. This sequence encodes CASRSTVGTGPSYEQYF.

The rearrangement uses TRBV7-3 and TRBJ2-2; D uncertain. Trimming left V 5 bases short and J 7 bases short, with 17 bases between. CDR1 SGHTA and CDR2 FQGTGA come from the germline V gene. The CDR3 length is 15 residues. This CDR3 is CASSPQKLVSGELFF. The DNA for the CDR3 is TGTGCCAGCAGCCCCCAGAAGTTAGTAAGCGGGGAGCTGTTTTTT. Complete variable domain (other parts from reference TRBV7-3 and TRBJ2-2): GAGVSQTPSNKVTEKGKYVELRCDPISGHTALYWYRQSLGQGPEFLIYFQGTGAADDSGLPNDRFFAVRPEGSVSTLKIQRTERGDSAVYLCASSPQKLVSGELFFGEGSRLTVL.

In its sample, this clonotype was seen many times. The chain recombines TRBV5-6 with TRBJ1-1, with TRBD1 as a possible D gene (6 bases). CDR1 is SGHDT, CDR2 YYEEEE, per germline. The ends were cut back, 4 bases at V and 4 bases at J, with 11 bases in the middle. The CDR3 contains 13 residues. The CDR3 spells CASSPEGGTEAFF. In nucleotides, the CDR3 is TGTGCCAGCAGCCCAGAGGGGGGCACTGAAGCTTTCTTT.

This sequence joins TRBV20-1 and TRBJ1-5; 7 nucleotides line up with TRBD1. The junction had 5 bases not matched to a gene; V was cut back by 6 bases and J by 0 bases. This CDR3 has 14 residues. CDR1 is DFQATT, CDR2 SNEGSKA, per germline (reference sequence). The CDR3 nucleotides are TGCAGTGCCAGGGGACAGTTTAGCAATCAGCCCCAGCATTTT. Protein sequence: CSARGQFSNQPQHF.

This clonotype appeared many times. Written as DNA, the CDR3 is TGTGCCAGCAGCTTAGGGTCTGAGGGAATCTCTGGAAACACCATATATTTT. It specifies CASSLGSEGISGNTIYF. This rearrangement joins TRBV7-9 to TRBJ1-3; D uncertain. V was trimmed by 1 base and J by 0 bases, leaving 13 bases between them. This CDR3 has 17 amino acids. From germline, CDR1 is SEHNR and CDR2 FQNEAQ (reference sequence).

The CDR3 coding sequence is TGCGCCAGCAGCTTGGGAATGTGGAACACTGAAGCTTTCTTT. Translation gives CASSLGMWNTEAFF. The chain couples TRBV5-1 to TRBJ1-1; D is unresolved. The CDR3 extends over 14 amino acids. The V end lost 0 bases, the J end lost 1 base, and 7 bases lay between the germline ends. Germline CDR1 and CDR2: SGHRS and YFSETQ. Together with reference TRBV5-1 and TRBJ1-1, the CDR3 gives the full variable domain: KAGVTQTPRYLIKTRGQQVTLSCSPISGHRSVSWYQQTPGQGLQFLFEYFSETQRNKGNFPGRFSGRQFSNSRSEMNVSTLELGDSALYLCASSLGMWNTEAFFGQGTRLTVV.

The sample holds many counts of this clonotype. The rearrangement links TRBV29-1 to TRBJ2-2, with D possibly TRBD1 on 5 matching bases. The CDR3 is 10 amino acids. CDR1 is SQVTM and CDR2 is ANQGSEA in the germline V gene. In DNA form, the CDR3 reads TGCGGGGCCCGTACCGGGGAGCTGTTTTTT. It encodes CGARTGELFF.

This clonotype was seen repeatedly, ten times or more. The chain carries TRBV30 and TRBJ2-1; TRBD2 matches 8 bases. Germline CDR1 is GTSNPN and CDR2 is SVGIG (reference sequence). The V gene end was trimmed by 5 bases and the J gene end by 9 bases; junction bases not matched to a gene: 12. This CDR3 contains 14 residues. The CDR3 coding sequence is TGTGCCTGGTCACTAACGGGGGGGCCGGGTGAGCAGTTCTTC. Its protein product is CAWSLTGGPGEQFF.

There are many counts of this clonotype. The chain has TRBV7-2 and TRBJ2-3; D may be TRBD1 (5 bases). The V gene's germline CDR1 is SGHTA and CDR2 FQGNSA. CDR3 length: 13 amino acids. Between the trimmed V and J ends, which lost 5 bases and 6 bases, there was a span of 12 bases. The CDR3 DNA is TGTGCCAGCAGCCCGCGAGCAGGGGATACGCAGTATTTT. It yields the protein CASSPRAGDTQYF.

This clonotype was picked up many times. V usage is TRBV4-2 and J usage is TRBJ2-3; 9 bases map to TRBD2. Germline V gives CDR1 LGHNA, CDR2 YNFKEQ. The CDR3 length is 15 residues. Trimming at V came to 0 bases and at J to 5 bases, leaving 3 bases not matched to a gene. CDR3 in amino acids: CASSQEPSGEDTQYF. The CDR3 region has the DNA TGTGCCAGCAGCCAAGAACCTAGCGGGGAAGATACGCAGTATTTT.

This clonotype occurred many times. CDR3 sequence (DNA): TGCAGTGCTAGCCCCACAGGTTCCTCCGGGGCCAACGTCCTGACTTTC. Its translation: CSASPTGSSGANVLTF. The chain is built from TRBV20-1 and TRBJ2-6; a weak D match, TRBD1 (5 bases). Per germline, CDR1 DFQATT and CDR2 SNEGSKA (reference sequence). This CDR3 has 16 residues. Trimming removed 3 bases from V and 4 bases from J, with 16 bases in between.

On this clonotype: A much larger clone lies one base from this, so it may be a read error. The rearrangement links TRBV20-1 to TRBJ2-2; 8 nucleotides line up with TRBD2. From germline, CDR1 is DFQATT and CDR2 SNEGSKA (reference sequence). The ends lost 3 bases at V and 17 bases at J; junction bases unmatched: 8. The CDR3 loop spans 11 amino acids. The CDR3 DNA reads TGCAGTGCTAGGTTCGAGCGGGGGCATTTTTTT. This encodes CSARFERGHFF.

There are a few counts of this clonotype. V usage is TRBV6-1 and J usage is TRBJ1-2; possibly TRBD1 for D (6 bases). Germline-derived CDR1 and CDR2 are MNHNS and SASEGT. The CDR3 runs to 13 residues. V was trimmed by 4 bases and J by 3 bases, leaving 9 bases between them. CDR3 sequence (DNA): TGTGCCAGCAGTGGCTGGACAGACTATGGCTACACCTTC. As protein: CASSGWTDYGYTF.

This clonotype was detected many times. The chain joins TRBV5-6 to TRBJ2-7, with a weak D call TRBD1 (5 bases). Germline CDR1 SGHDT, CDR2 YYEEEE. The CDR3 has 14 residues. Trimming shortened V by 5 bases and J by 6 bases, and 18 bases separated the two germline ends. For the CDR3, the DNA is TGTGCCAGCAGTTTTTTCCCCCTAGGGGCCGAGCAGTACTTC. This translates into CASSFFPLGAEQYF.

Ten or more counts support this clonotype. The V call is TRBV6-1, the J call TRBJ2-7, with TRBD2 matching 9 bases. This CDR3 region has 15 residues. Unmatched junction bases numbered 11, after V lost 6 bases and J lost 5 bases. CDR1 and CDR2 (germline): MNHNS, SASEGT. CDR3 nucleotides: TGTGCCAGCAGCGAAACTAGCGGGTTCGGGAACGAGCAGTACTTC. Its protein product is CASSETSGFGNEQYF.

This clonotype appeared many times. The chain joins TRBV20-1 to TRBJ1-4; D may be TRBD1 (5 bases). V lost 2 bases to trimming and J lost 7 bases, with 14 bases between them. This CDR3 comprises 14 residues. Germline V CDR1 and CDR2: DFQATT, SNEGSKA (reference sequence). The CDR3 sequence is CSARRRGVGEKLFF. The DNA of the CDR3 is TGCAGTGCTAGACGGAGGGGCGTAGGTGAAAAACTGTTTTTT.

CDR3 residues: CASVGLAGRDTQYF. CDR3 coding DNA: TGTGCCAGCGTGGGACTAGCGGGGAGAGATACGCAGTATTTT. The genes are TRBV28 and TRBJ2-3; 13 nucleotides align to TRBD2. With 8 bases clipped from V and 5 bases from J, the junction kept 4 bases outside the gene matches. Germline CDR1 MDHEN, CDR2 SYDVKM. The CDR3 is made up of 14 amino acids.

This clonotype was counted at least ten times. The rearrangement uses TRBV20-1 and TRBJ2-3; 10 bases align to TRBD1. This CDR3 comprises 13 residues. V trimming: 8 bases; J trimming: 5 bases; junction bases outside the gene matches: 7. Germline CDR1 is DFQATT and CDR2 is SNEGSKA (reference sequence). This chain's CDR3 is CSSGTGAQDTQYF. The CDR3 DNA follows: TGCAGTTCCGGGACAGGGGCGCAAGATACGCAGTATTTT.

This clonotype was seen a few times. The rearrangement links TRBV29-1 to TRBJ2-1; D is perhaps TRBD2 (5 bases). This CDR3 comprises 14 residues. Germline assignment: CDR1 SQVTM and CDR2 ANQGSEA. The V gene lost 0 bases and the J gene lost 6 bases, with 12 bases spanning the gap. This CDR3 reads CSVEDPRRGNEQFF. Written as DNA, the CDR3 is TGCAGCGTTGAAGATCCTCGACGGGGCAATGAGCAGTTCTTC.

At least ten counts were recorded for this clonotype. The chain uses TRBV5-1 and TRBJ1-2; 9 positions match TRBD1. CDR3 length: 15 residues. Trimming cost V 4 bases and J 3 bases; bases outside gene matches: 7. The germline CDR1 and CDR2 sequences are SGHRS and YFSETQ. CDR3 coding DNA: TGCGCCAGCAGCCCTACAGGGGGCGCCGACTATGGCTACACCTTC. Translated: CASSPTGGADYGYTF.

Many counts were recorded for this clonotype. The V gene is TRBV4-1, the J gene TRBJ1-2; possible D gene TRBD1, 6 bases. Germline CDR1 and CDR2: MGHRA and YSYEKL. The CDR3 length is 15 residues. With 0 bases removed from V and 8 bases from J, the gap between germline ends came to 16 bases. Here the CDR3 reads CASSQELGQGYGYTF. As DNA, the CDR3 is TGCGCCAGCAGCCAAGAGTTAGGGCAGGGGTACGGCTACACCTTC.

In its sample, this clonotype was seen many times. CDR3 in amino acids: CASSSIIAGETETQYF. The CDR3 DNA follows: TGCGCCAGCAGCTCCATTATAGCGGGCGAGACAGAGACCCAGTACTTC. The V and J genes are TRBV5-1 and TRBJ2-5; 7 bases are shared with TRBD2. This CDR3 comprises 16 residues. Germline-derived CDR1 and CDR2 are SGHRS and YFSETQ. Germline trimming cut 3 bases from V and 4 bases from J; bases unmatched to any gene: 12.

This clonotype appeared many times. CDR3 bases: TGTGCCAGCAGCTTAGGGTACACAGATACGCAGTATTTT. Translated, it gives CASSLGYTDTQYF. V usage is TRBV7-8 and J usage is TRBJ2-3; D not resolved. CDR3 length: 13 amino acids. Germline V gene data show CDR1 as SGHVS and CDR2 as FQNEAQ. Trimming stripped 1 base from V and 2 bases from J, with 4 bases between. The full variable domain, completed using reference TRBV7-8 and TRBJ2-3, is GAGVSQSPRYKVAKRGQDVALRCDPISGHVSLFWYQQALGQGPEFLTYFQNEAQLDKSGLPSDRFFAERPEGSVSTLKIQRTQQEDSAVYLCASSLGYTDTQYFGPGTRLTVL.

A word on this clonotype: A much larger clone is a single base away; this may be a read error. The CDR3 nucleotides read TGTGCCAGCAGCTCGAGCCCAGGAAACTCCTATGGCTACCCCTTC. Its translation: CASSSSPGNSYGYPF. The V and J genes are TRBV11-2 and TRBJ1-2; D remains ambiguous. CDR1 SGHAT and CDR2 FQNNGV come from the germline V gene. The CDR3 sequence is 15 residues long.

At least ten counts were recorded for this clonotype. The CDR3 DNA sequence: TGTGCCACCAGTGATTTGCGCGGGGCCCAAGAGACCCAGTACTTC. Translation gives CATSDLRGAQETQYF. The chain employs TRBV24-1 and TRBJ2-5; TRBD2 is a possible D gene (6 bases). This CDR3 contains 15 residues. Trimming pared 0 bases from V and 1 base from J, leaving 8 bases between. The germline V gene encodes CDR1 KGHDR and CDR2 SFDVKD.

This clonotype came up many times. The J gene is TRBJ2-5, the V gene TRBV7-9; D is uncertain. V was clipped by 1 base and J by 1 base, with 10 bases between them. Germline lookup yields CDR1 SEHNR and CDR2 FQNEAQ (reference sequence). This CDR3 region has 15 residues. The CDR3 spells CASSLGTDRQETQYF. The CDR3 DNA follows: TGTGCCAGCAGCTTAGGCACCGATCGCCAAGAGACCCAGTACTTC.

This clonotype was counted a few times. The chain links TRBV5-1 to TRBJ2-2; 7 bases fit TRBD2. J lost 6 bases, V lost 2 bases, and 4 bases had no gene match. Germline assignment: CDR1 SGHRS and CDR2 YFSETQ. The CDR3 is 14 amino acids. The chain's CDR3 is CASSFWEGPGELFF. CDR3 bases: TGCGCCAGCAGCTTCTGGGAGGGGCCCGGGGAGCTGTTTTTT.

This clonotype has more than one count but fewer than ten. V usage is TRBV5-5 and J usage is TRBJ2-5; TRBD2 matches 8 bases. CDR3 length: 16 amino acids. V lost 0 bases and J lost 2; bases outside the gene matches: 6. Germline V CDR1 and CDR2: SGHKS, YYEKEE (reference sequence). CDR3 region: CASSLGGGGNQETQYF. CDR3 sequence (DNA): TGTGCCAGCAGCTTGGGTGGCGGGGGGAATCAAGAGACCCAGTACTTC.

This clonotype was observed at least ten times. This chain connects TRBV20-1 to TRBJ1-1, with D perhaps TRBD1 (5 bases). This CDR3 is built from 13 residues. Per germline, CDR1 DFQATT and CDR2 SNEGSKA (reference sequence). V lost 4 bases to trimming and J lost 2 bases, with 11 bases between them. The CDR3 DNA follows: TGCAGTGCTACTCAGGGCCCTAACACTGAAGCTTTCTTT. Its protein is CSATQGPNTEAFF.